This T cell receptor (beta chain) originates from a study of cytomegalovirus exposure and HLA in healthy donors. Overall study findings and caveats: Based on reports, TCR beta sequences accurately predicted HLA-A and HLA-B alleles for most subjects. There were a few CMV-associated chains whose specificity for CMV antigens was confirmed in vitro. One variant, a missense change in DCLRE1C, was linked in a later analysis to TCR beta V- and J-gene trimming. An apparent linkage of common viral pathogens to several of the most significant clusters emerged in a later analysis.

Amplification used 60 Vbeta primers and 13 Jbeta primers. Repertoires were generated with immunoSEQ multiplex PCR, while TCRdb's copy carries only in-frame clones and drops some. This table has roughly 140,000 clones, around 76% appearing once. As to this clone: Its specificity is unknown.

This CDR3 contains 12 residues. Germline CDR1 reads MNHNS; CDR2 reads SASEGT. Trimming took 10 bases from V and 6 from J; bases not matched to a gene: 5. The receptor was derived from a man younger than 35 in good health and CMV-seronegative. Specimen: PBMCs. The chain has TRBV6-1 and TRBJ1-5; TRBD1 matches at 8 bases. The CDR3 nucleotides read TGTGCCACAGGACAGGGCGGTCAGCCCCAGCATTTT. Its protein product is CATGQGGQPQHF.